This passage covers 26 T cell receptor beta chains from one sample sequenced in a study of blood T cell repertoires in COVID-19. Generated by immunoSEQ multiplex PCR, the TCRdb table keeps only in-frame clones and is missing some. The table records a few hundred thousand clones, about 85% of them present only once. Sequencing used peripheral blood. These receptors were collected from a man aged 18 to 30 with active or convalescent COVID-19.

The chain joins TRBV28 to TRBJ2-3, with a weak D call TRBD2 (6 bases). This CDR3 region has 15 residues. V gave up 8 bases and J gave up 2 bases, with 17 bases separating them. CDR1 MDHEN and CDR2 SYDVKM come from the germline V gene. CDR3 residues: CASGVTGEHTDTQYF. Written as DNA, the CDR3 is TGTGCCAGCGGGGTCACGGGAGAACACACAGATACGCAGTATTTT.

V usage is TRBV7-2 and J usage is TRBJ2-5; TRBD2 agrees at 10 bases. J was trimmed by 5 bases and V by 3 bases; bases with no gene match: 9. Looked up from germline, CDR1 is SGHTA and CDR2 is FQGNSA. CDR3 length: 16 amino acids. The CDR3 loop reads CASSLIAGGLRETQYF. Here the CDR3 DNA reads TGTGCCAGCAGCTTGATAGCGGGGGGCCTGAGGGAGACCCAGTACTTC. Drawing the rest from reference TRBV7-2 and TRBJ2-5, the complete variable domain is GAGVSQSPSNKVTEKGKDVELRCDPISGHTALYWYRQSLGQGLEFLIYFQGNSAPDKSGLPSDRFSAERTGGSVSTLTIQRTQQEDSAVYLCASSLIAGGLRETQYFGPGTRLLVL.

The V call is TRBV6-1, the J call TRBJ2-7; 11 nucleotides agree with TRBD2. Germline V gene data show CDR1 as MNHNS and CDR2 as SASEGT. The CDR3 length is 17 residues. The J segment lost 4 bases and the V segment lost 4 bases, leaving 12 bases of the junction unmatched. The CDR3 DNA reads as TGTGCCAGCAGTGTTCGGTCTAGCGGGGGGCTTACTTACGAGCAGTACTTC. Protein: CASSVRSSGGLTYEQYF.

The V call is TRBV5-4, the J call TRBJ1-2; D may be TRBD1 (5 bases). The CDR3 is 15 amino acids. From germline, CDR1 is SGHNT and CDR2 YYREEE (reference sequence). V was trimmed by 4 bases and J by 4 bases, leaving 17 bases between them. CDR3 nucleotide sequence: TGTGCCAGCAGCCCCCGGGGGACCTCTATCTATGGCTACACCTTC. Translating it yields CASSPRGTSIYGYTF.

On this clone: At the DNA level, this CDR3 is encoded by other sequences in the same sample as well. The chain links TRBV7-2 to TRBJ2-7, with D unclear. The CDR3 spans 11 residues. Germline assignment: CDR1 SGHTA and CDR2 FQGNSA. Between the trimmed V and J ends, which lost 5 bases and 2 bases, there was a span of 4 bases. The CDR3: CASSPAYEQYF. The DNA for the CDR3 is TGTGCCAGCAGCCCAGCCTACGAGCAGTACTTC.

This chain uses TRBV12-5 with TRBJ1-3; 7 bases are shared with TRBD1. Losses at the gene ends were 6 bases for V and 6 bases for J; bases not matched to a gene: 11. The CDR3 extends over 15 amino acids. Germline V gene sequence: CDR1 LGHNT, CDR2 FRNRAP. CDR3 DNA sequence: TGTGCTAGTGGGGATACAGGGGCGCCGTTAAACACCATATATTTT. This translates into CASGDTGAPLNTIYF.

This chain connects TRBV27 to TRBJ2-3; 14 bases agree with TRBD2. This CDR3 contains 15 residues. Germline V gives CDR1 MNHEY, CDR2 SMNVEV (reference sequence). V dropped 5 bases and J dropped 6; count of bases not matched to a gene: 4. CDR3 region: CASSRLAGGSDTQYF. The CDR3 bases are TGTGCCAGCAGTAGACTAGCGGGAGGGTCCGATACGCAGTATTTT.

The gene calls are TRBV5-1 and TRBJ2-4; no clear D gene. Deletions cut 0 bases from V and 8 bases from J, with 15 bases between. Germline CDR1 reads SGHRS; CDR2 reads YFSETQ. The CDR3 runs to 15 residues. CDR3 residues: CASSLVPSPEDIQYF. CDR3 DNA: TGCGCCAGCAGCTTGGTTCCTAGTCCGGAAGACATTCAGTACTTC.

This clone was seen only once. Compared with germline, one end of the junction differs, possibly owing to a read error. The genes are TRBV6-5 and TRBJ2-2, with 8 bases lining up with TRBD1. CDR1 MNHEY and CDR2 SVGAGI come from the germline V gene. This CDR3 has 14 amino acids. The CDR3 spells CASSQYRGAMEVFF. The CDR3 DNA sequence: TGTGCCAGCAGTCAATACAGGGGGGCTATGGAGGTGTTTTTT.

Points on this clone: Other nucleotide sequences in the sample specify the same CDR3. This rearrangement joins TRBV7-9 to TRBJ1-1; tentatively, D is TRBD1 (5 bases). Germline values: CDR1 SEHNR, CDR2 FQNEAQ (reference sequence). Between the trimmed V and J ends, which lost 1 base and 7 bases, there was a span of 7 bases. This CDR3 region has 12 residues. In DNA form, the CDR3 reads TGTGCCAGCAGCTTAGGGGGGGTTGAAGCTTTCTTT. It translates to CASSLGGVEAFF. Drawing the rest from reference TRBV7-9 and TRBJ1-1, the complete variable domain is DTGVSQNPRHKITKRGQNVTFRCDPISEHNRLYWYRQTLGQGPEFLTYFQNEAQLEKSRLLSDRFSAERPKGSFSTLEIQRTEQGDSAMYLCASSLGGVEAFFGQGTRLTVV.

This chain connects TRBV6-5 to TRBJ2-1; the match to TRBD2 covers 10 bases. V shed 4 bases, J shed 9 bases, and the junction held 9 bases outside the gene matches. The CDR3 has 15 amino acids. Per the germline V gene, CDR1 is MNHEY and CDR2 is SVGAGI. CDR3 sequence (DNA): TGTGCCAGCAGTTTAACTAGCGGGGTCGGCAGTGAGCAGTTCTTC. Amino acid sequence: CASSLTSGVGSEQFF.

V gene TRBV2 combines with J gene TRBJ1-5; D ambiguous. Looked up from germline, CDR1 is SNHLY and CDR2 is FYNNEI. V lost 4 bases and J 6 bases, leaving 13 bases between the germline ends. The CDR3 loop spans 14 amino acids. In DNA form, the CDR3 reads TGTGCCAGCAGTGTAAGGGAGATCGGTCAGCCCCAGCATTTT. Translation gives CASSVREIGQPQHF.

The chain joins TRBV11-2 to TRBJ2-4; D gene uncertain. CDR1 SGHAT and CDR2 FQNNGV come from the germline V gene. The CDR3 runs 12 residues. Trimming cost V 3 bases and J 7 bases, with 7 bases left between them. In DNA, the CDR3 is TGTGCCAGCAGCTTCCTCGGTAACATTCAGTACTTC. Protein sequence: CASSFLGNIQYF. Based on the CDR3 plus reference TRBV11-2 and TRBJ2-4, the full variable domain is EAGVAQSPRYKIIEKRQSVAFWCNPISGHATLYWYQQILGQGPKLLIQFQNNGVVDDSQLPKDRFSAERLKGVDSTLKIQPAKLEDSAVYLCASSFLGNIQYFGAGTRLSVL.

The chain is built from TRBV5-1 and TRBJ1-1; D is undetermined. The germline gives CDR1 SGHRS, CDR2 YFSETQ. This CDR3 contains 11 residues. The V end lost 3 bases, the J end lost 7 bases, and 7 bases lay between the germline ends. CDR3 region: CASSSGGEAFF. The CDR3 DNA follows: TGCGCCAGCAGCTCTGGCGGTGAAGCTTTCTTT.

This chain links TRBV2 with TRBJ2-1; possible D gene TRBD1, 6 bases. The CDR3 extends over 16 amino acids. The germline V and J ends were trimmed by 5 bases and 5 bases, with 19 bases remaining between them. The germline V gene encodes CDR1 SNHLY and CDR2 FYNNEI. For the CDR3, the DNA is TGTGCCAGCAGTACTGACGGACAGAAAGCAAACAATGAGCAGTTCTTC. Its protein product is CASSTDGQKANNEQFF.

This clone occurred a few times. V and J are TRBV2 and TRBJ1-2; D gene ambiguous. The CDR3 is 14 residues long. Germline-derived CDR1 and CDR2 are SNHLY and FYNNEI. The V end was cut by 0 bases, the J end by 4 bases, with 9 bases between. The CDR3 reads CASSEALAGYGYTF. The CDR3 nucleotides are TGTGCCAGCAGTGAAGCGCTTGCAGGCTATGGCTACACCTTC.

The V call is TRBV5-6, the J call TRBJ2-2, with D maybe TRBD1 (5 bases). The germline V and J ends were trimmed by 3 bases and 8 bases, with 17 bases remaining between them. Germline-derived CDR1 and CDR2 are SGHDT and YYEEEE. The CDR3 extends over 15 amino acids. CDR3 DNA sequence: TGTGCCAGCAGCTCAAGATACAGGCGACAAGGGGAGCTGTTTTTT. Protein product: CASSSRYRRQGELFF.

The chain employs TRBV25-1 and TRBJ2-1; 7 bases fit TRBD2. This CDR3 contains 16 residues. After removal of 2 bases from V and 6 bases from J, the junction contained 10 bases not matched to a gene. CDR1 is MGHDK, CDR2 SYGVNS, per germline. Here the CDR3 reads CASSEGGGTGLNEQFF. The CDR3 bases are TGTGCCAGCAGTGAAGGGGGAGGGACGGGTCTCAATGAGCAGTTCTTC.

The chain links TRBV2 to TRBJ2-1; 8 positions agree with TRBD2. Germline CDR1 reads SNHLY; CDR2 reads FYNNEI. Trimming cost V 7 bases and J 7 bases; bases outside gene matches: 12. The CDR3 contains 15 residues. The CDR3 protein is CASTTGGGMMNEQFF. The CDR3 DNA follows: TGTGCCAGCACCACAGGCGGGGGGATGATGAATGAGCAGTTCTTC. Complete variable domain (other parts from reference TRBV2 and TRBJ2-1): EPEVTQTPSHQVTQMGQEVILRCVPISNHLYFYWYRQILGQKVEFLVSFYNNEISEKSEIFDDQFSVERPDGSNFTLKIRSTKLEDSAMYFCASTTGGGMMNEQFFGPGTRLTVL.

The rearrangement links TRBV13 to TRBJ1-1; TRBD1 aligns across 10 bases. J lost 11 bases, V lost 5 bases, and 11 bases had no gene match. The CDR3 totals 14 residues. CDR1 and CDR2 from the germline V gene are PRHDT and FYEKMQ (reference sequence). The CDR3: CASSPGDRGRAAFF. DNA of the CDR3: TGTGCCAGCAGCCCCGGGGACAGGGGAAGGGCTGCTTTCTTT.

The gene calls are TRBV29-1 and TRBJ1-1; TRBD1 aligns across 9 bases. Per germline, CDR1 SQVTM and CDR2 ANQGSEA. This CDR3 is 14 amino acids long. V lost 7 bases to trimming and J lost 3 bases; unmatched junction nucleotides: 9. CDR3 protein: CSAKGQGAHTEAFF. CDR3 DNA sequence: TGCAGCGCCAAGGGACAGGGCGCTCACACTGAAGCTTTCTTT.

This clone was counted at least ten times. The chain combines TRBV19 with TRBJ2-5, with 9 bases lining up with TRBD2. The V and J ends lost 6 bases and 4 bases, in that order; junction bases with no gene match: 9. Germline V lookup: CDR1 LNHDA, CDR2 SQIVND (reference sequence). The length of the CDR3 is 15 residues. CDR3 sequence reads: CASRGVAGVGETQYF. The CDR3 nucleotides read TGTGCCAGTAGGGGAGTAGCGGGAGTGGGAGAGACCCAGTACTTC.

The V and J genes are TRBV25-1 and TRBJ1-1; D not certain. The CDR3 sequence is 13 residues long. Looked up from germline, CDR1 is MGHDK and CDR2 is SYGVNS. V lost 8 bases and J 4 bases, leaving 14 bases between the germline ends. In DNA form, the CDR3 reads TGTGCCAGCCGCTGGAGGGCCAGCACTGAAGCTTTCTTT. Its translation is CASRWRASTEAFF.

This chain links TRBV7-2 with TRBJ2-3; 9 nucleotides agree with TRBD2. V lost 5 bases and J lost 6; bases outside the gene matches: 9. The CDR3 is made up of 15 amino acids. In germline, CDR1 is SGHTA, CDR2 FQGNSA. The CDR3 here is CASSLIAGVRDTQYF. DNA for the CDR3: TGTGCCAGCAGCCTAATAGCGGGGGTCAGGGATACGCAGTATTTT.

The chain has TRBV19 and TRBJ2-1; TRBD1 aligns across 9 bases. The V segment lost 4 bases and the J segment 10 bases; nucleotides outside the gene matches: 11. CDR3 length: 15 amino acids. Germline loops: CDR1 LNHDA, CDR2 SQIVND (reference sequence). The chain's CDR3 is CASSNRDRVLEEQFF. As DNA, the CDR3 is TGTGCCAGTAGTAACCGGGACAGGGTACTTGAGGAGCAGTTCTTC. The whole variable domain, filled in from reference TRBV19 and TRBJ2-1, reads DGGITQSPKYLFRKEGQNVTLSCEQNLNHDAMYWYRQDPGQGLRLIYYSQIVNDFQKGDIAEGYSVSREKKESFPLTVTSAQKNPTAFYLCASSNRDRVLEEQFFGPGTRLTVL.

Here the CDR3 reads CSVIATNNNEQFF. CDR3 coding DNA: TGCAGCGTCATAGCCACCAACAACAATGAGCAGTTCTTC. The chain combines TRBV29-1 with TRBJ2-1, with D hard to call. The V gene's germline CDR1 is SQVTM and CDR2 ANQGSEA. Trimming took 6 bases from V and 5 from J, leaving 14 bases between them. The CDR3 sequence is 13 residues long.